This TCR beta chain originates from a study of blood T cells in healthy people across ages. General study results and limits: A strong correlation between TCR beta diversity and naive T cell percentage was seen. Total diversity from one million sequenced T cells was likely underestimated.

The V segment lost 5 bases and the J segment 2 bases; nucleotides outside the gene matches: 6. Germline V lookup: CDR1 DFQATT, CDR2 SNEGSKA (reference sequence). The CDR3 is made up of 15 amino acids. Using a J-beta primer mix together with a sample-barcoded 5' primer, a second PCR was run for about 6 to 12 cycles. TCRdb used MiXCR to reprocess the 5' RACE reads, holding one entry per CDR3 protein. This sample has around 1,600,000 distinct CDR3 sequences; about 45% occur once, and the top ten carry 4%. This clonotype was observed a few times. Its antigen is unknown. The rearrangement joins TRBV20-1 to TRBJ2-5, with 12 positions matching TRBD1. This clonotype was sampled from a woman aged 18-35 years in good health. Sequences were obtained from blood. The DNA for the CDR3 is TGCAGTGCTGGAGGGACAGGGGGCAGACAAGAGACCCAGTACTTC. As protein: CSAGGTGGRQETQYF.